This T cell receptor beta chain was sequenced during a study of blood T cell repertoires in COVID-19. Overall study: The United States, Italy and Spain were the sources of the acute and convalescent COVID-19 samples. T cells, B-cell-depleted T cells, or PBMCs provided the cDNA or gDNA that served as material.

Enrolled during active infection, Seattle patients were then followed longitudinally. CDR1 and CDR2 (germline): MNHEY, SVGAGI. This CDR3 has 14 residues. J lost 3 bases, V lost 7 bases, and 9 bases had no gene match. Per the original data handling: The authors estimated nucleated cell counts from reference gene primer amplification. The protocol was immunoSEQ multiplex PCR, while the TCRdb copy is restricted to in-frame clones and leaves out a portion. That table supplies the V and J calls and clone size; D and trimming were determined from the DNA. This sample has roughly 440,000 clones, with roughly 88% found just once.

This TCR derives from a woman aged 50 to 60 with COVID-19, enrolled during active disease. The specimen was peripheral blood. The V gene is TRBV6-5, the J gene TRBJ2-7, with TRBD2 identical over 7 bases. This chain's CDR3 is CASMGGADYYEQYF. The CDR3 DNA reads TGTGCCAGCATGGGAGGGGCAGATTACTACGAGCAGTACTTC.